Listed below are T cell receptor beta chains from one sample, sequenced in a study of cytomegalovirus exposure and HLA in healthy donors. Produced via immunoSEQ multiplex PCR; TCRdb's table is partial and in-frame only. The repertoire table contains approximately 82,000 clones. Source material: PBMCs. The receptors originated from a woman aged 55-75 years in good health and CMV-seronegative. CDR3s include the opening cysteine and the closing phenylalanine or tryptophan. A D gene is named only where the DNA matches it firmly.

>TRBV29-1|.|TRBJ2-7
CSVEEGDTSYEQYF
TGCAGCGTTGAAGAGGGTGACACATCCTACGAGCAGTACTTC
>TRBV5-1|TRBD1|TRBJ2-7
CASSLGQGEGEQYF
TGCGCCAGCAGCTTGGGACAGGGGGAGGGGGAGCAGTACTTC
>TRBV7-3|.|TRBJ2-1
CASSLWWEGDNEQFF
TGTGCCAGCAGCTTATGGTGGGAGGGGGACAATGAGCAGTTCTTC
>TRBV11-2|.|TRBJ2-7
CASSLDLGRGEQYF
TGTGCCAGCAGCTTAGATCTGGGGCGGGGCGAGCAGTACTTC
>TRBV2|TRBD1|TRBJ2-7
CASSPRTGGHYEQYF
TGTGCCAGCAGCCCAAGGACAGGGGGCCATTACGAGCAGTACTTC
>TRBV11-3|.|TRBJ1-3
CASSLDGLSRFSGNTIYF
TGTGCCAGCAGCTTAGACGGTCTCTCCCGATTCTCTGGAAACACCATATATTTT
>TRBV5-1|.|TRBJ2-1
CASSRTTSYNEQFF
TGCGCCAGCAGCCGGACTACCTCCTACAATGAGCAGTTCTTC
>TRBV28|.|TRBJ1-2
CASSSQGGQTGYTF
TGTGCCAGCAGTTCCCAGGGTGGGCAGACTGGCTACACCTTC
>TRBV30|TRBD2|TRBJ2-1
CAWEAGRGSYNEQFF
TGTGCCTGGGAAGCGGGAAGGGGCTCCTACAATGAGCAGTTCTTC
>TRBV28|TRBD1|TRBJ1-2
CASKPDRVNYGYTF
TGTGCCAGCAAGCCCGACAGGGTGAACTATGGCTACACCTTC
>TRBV7-2|.|TRBJ2-3
CASSLSRAGTDTQYF
TGTGCCAGCAGCTTATCGAGGGCCGGCACAGATACGCAGTATTTT
>TRBV4-2|TRBD1|TRBJ2-2
CASRGQGDTGELFF
TGTGCCAGCAGGGGACAGGGGGACACCGGGGAGCTGTTTTTT